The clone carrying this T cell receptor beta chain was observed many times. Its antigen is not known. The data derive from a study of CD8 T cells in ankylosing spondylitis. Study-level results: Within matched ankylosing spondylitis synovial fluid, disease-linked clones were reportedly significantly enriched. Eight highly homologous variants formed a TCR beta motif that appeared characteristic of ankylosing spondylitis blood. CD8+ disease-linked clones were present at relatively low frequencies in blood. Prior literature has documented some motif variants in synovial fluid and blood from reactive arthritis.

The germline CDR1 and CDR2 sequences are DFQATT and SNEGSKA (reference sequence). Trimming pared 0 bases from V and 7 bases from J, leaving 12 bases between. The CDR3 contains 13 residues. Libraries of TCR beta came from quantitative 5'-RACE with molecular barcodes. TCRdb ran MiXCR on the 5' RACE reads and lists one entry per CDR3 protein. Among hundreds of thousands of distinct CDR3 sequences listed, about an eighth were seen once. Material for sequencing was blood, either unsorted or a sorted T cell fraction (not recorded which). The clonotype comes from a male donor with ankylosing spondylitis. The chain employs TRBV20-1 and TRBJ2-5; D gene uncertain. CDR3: CSARDQPGRTQYF. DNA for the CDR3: TGCAGTGCTAGAGATCAGCCTGGCAGGACCCAGTACTTC.